This is a list of T cell receptor beta chains from one sample in a study of cytomegalovirus exposure and HLA in healthy donors. Some clones are missing from TCRdb's copy, which holds only in-frame ones; the method was immunoSEQ multiplex PCR. The table for this sample gives approximately 80,000 clones. Input material: PBMCs. The receptors derive from a woman aged 30 to 39 in good health and CMV-seronegative. Both conserved end residues are part of each CDR3. Each record gives: J gene, CDR3 length, V gene, CDR3 protein.

J gene: TRBJ1-5
CDR3 length: 14
V gene: TRBV6-6
CDR3 protein: CASSLDRGHQPQHF

J gene: TRBJ2-3
CDR3 length: 12
V gene: TRBV6-1
CDR3 protein: CASGISGNTQYF

J gene: TRBJ1-1
CDR3 length: 15
V gene: TRBV2
CDR3 protein: CASRDRPGPNTEAFF

J gene: TRBJ1-3
CDR3 length: 17
V gene: TRBV5-1
CDR3 protein: CATQVEGWPSSGNTIYF

J gene: TRBJ1-2
CDR3 length: 13
V gene: TRBV5-1
CDR3 protein: CASSSSGADGYTF

J gene: TRBJ1-2
CDR3 length: 15
V gene: TRBV30
CDR3 protein: CAGSGKGTGNYGYTF

J gene: TRBJ1-3
CDR3 length: 15
V gene: TRBV4-2
CDR3 protein: CASSQDAVSGNTIYF

J gene: TRBJ1-1
CDR3 length: 13
V gene: TRBV7-9
CDR3 protein: CASSTRPGAEAFF

J gene: TRBJ1-6
CDR3 length: 14
V gene: TRBV30
CDR3 protein: CAWSFQGARSPLHF

J gene: TRBJ2-7
CDR3 length: 13
V gene: TRBV27
CDR3 protein: CASSSNRVHEQYF

J gene: TRBJ1-1
CDR3 length: 17
V gene: TRBV7-8
CDR3 protein: CASSSSGTGGVYTEAFF

J gene: TRBJ1-5
CDR3 length: 17
V gene: TRBV4-1
CDR3 protein: CASSQEMVAGLRQPQHF

J gene: TRBJ2-7
CDR3 length: 12
V gene: TRBV29-1
CDR3 protein: CSVERGSDEQYF

J gene: TRBJ1-2
CDR3 length: 13
V gene: TRBV18
CDR3 protein: CASSPGPNYGYTF

J gene: TRBJ2-7
CDR3 length: 16
V gene: TRBV5-1
CDR3 protein: CASSLAGIAGTYEQYF

J gene: TRBJ1-1
CDR3 length: 14
V gene: TRBV5-8
CDR3 protein: CASSFYREGTEAFF

J gene: NA
CDR3 length: 13
V gene: TRBV5-1
CDR3 protein: CASSFTSLHEQYF

J gene: TRBJ2-7
CDR3 length: 13
V gene: TRBV7-6
CDR3 protein: CASSRGSGYEQYF

J gene: TRBJ1-1
CDR3 length: 14
V gene: TRBV5-1
CDR3 protein: CASSPSGEGNEAFF

J gene: TRBJ2-3
CDR3 length: 18
V gene: TRBV30
CDR3 protein: CAWSGLRLAGGSTDTQYF

J gene: TRBJ1-1
CDR3 length: 15
V gene: TRBV4-1
CDR3 protein: CASSQEGQGGFLAFF

J gene: TRBJ2-7
CDR3 length: 17
V gene: TRBV5-5
CDR3 protein: CASSPPFKGQMTYEQYF

J gene: TRBJ1-2
CDR3 length: 14
V gene: TRBV25-1
CDR3 protein: CASSESSWAGGYTF

J gene: TRBJ1-1
CDR3 length: 13
V gene: TRBV19
CDR3 protein: CASRNKDSTEAFF

J gene: TRBJ1-1
CDR3 length: 15
V gene: TRBV6-5
CDR3 protein: CASSYSSRGDAEAFF

J gene: TRBJ1-1
CDR3 length: 16
V gene: TRBV11-2
CDR3 protein: CASRLAGGSGNTEAFF

J gene: TRBJ2-5
CDR3 length: 16
V gene: TRBV28
CDR3 protein: CASSSQMGTGAGTQYF

J gene: TRBJ2-1
CDR3 length: 15
V gene: TRBV29-1
CDR3 protein: CSVEDVLSSYNEQFF

J gene: TRBJ2-2
CDR3 length: 15
V gene: TRBV6-1
CDR3 protein: CASSVRGLAAGELFF